The 16 T cell receptor beta chains presented below share a single source sample, sequenced in a study of ipilimumab plus nivolumab after autologous stem cell transplantation. Assay used: immunoSEQ multiplex PCR; TCRdb lists only in-frame clones, some missing. The profile covers about 40,000 clones, with 90% to 95% appearing a single time and over 0.85% taken by the ten largest. The sequences come from PBMCs, collected in a trial of ipilimumab plus nivolumab as post-transplant consolidation. These receptors originate from a male donor with multiple myeloma.

V gene TRBV5-1 combines with J gene TRBJ2-7; tentatively, D is TRBD1 (5 bases). Per germline, CDR1 SGHRS and CDR2 YFSETQ. V lost 4 bases and J lost 0, with 11 bases in between. The CDR3 covers 14 residues. CDR3 in amino acids: CASSLDIFSYEQYF. CDR3 nucleotide sequence: TGCGCCAGCAGCCTGGACATTTTCTCCTACGAGCAGTACTTC. Supplemented by reference TRBV5-1 and TRBJ2-7, the full variable domain reads KAGVTQTPRYLIKTRGQQVTLSCSPISGHRSVSWYQQTPGQGLQFLFEYFSETQRNKGNFPGRFSGRQFSNSRSEMNVSTLELGDSALYLCASSLDIFSYEQYFGPGTRLTVT.

The chain carries TRBV7-2 and TRBJ2-1; D unresolved. There are 14 residues in the CDR3. Between the trimmed V and J ends, which lost 2 bases and 2 bases, there was a span of 7 bases. Germline V CDR1 and CDR2: SGHTA, FQGNSA. The CDR3 bases are TGTGCCAGCAGCTTAAGTCCGGCCTACAATGAGCAGTTCTTC. This encodes CASSLSPAYNEQFF.

The sample holds one count of this clone. The chain couples TRBV5-1 to TRBJ2-1; the match to TRBD2 covers 10 bases. The CDR3 spans 14 residues. Trimming removed 1 base from V and 8 bases from J; junction bases left unmatched: 3. From germline, CDR1 is SGHRS and CDR2 YFSETQ. CDR3 in amino acids: CASSLQTSGDEQFF. The DNA of the CDR3 is TGCGCCAGCAGCTTGCAAACTAGCGGGGATGAGCAGTTCTTC.

The rearrangement uses TRBV4-1 and TRBJ1-5, with 8 bases aligning to TRBD1. The germline V gene encodes CDR1 MGHRA and CDR2 YSYEKL. The CDR3 has 15 amino acids. Trimming took 4 bases from V and 1 from J; bases not matched to a gene: 3. The CDR3 DNA reads as TGCGCCAGCAGCCTGGGACAGGCGAGCAATCAGCCCCAGCATTTT. This sequence encodes CASSLGQASNQPQHF.

This chain joins TRBV6-1 and TRBJ1-5; D uncertain. Germline V CDR1 and CDR2: MNHNS, SASEGT. CDR3 length equals 14 residues. Trimming left V 6 bases short and J 4 bases short, with 13 bases between. CDR3: CASSPIRENQPQHF. CDR3 coding DNA: TGTGCCAGCAGCCCAATAAGAGAGAATCAGCCCCAGCATTTT.

V and J are TRBV7-3 and TRBJ1-6, with D unresolved. V was trimmed by 2 bases and J by 3 bases, leaving 14 bases between them. This CDR3 has 17 residues. Germline loops: CDR1 SGHTA, CDR2 FQGTGA. CDR3 region: CASSLYGSQFYNSPLHF. CDR3 sequence (DNA): TGTGCCAGCAGCTTATATGGGTCGCAGTTCTATAATTCACCCCTCCACTTT.

The rearrangement uses TRBV19 and TRBJ2-1; 9 nucleotides agree with TRBD2. There are 15 residues in the CDR3. The trim removed 4 bases at V and 6 bases at J, leaving 7 bases unmatched. CDR1 is LNHDA and CDR2 is SQIVND in the germline V gene (reference sequence). CDR3 protein: CASSTPGLALNEQFF. The CDR3 bases are TGTGCCAGTAGTACCCCAGGACTAGCGCTCAATGAGCAGTTCTTC.

The V call is TRBV29-1, the J call TRBJ2-1, with unresolved D. The CDR3 loop spans 10 amino acids. The ends were cut back, 6 bases at V and 3 bases at J, with 3 bases in the middle. The germline V gene has CDR1 SQVTM and CDR2 ANQGSEA. The CDR3 here is CSVSYNEQFF. Written as DNA, the CDR3 is TGCAGCGTCAGCTACAATGAGCAGTTCTTC.

The chain uses TRBV7-9 and TRBJ1-3; D gene ambiguous. Trimming removed 1 base at V and 0 bases at J, with 7 bases between. The CDR3 loop spans 15 amino acids. Germline-derived CDR1 and CDR2 are SEHNR and FQNEAQ (reference sequence). As DNA, the CDR3 is TGTGCCAGCAGCTTAGGAGAGTCCTCTGGAAACACCATATATTTT. It is translated as CASSLGESSGNTIYF.

This chain links TRBV5-6 with TRBJ1-1, with 9 bases lining up with TRBD1. With 4 bases clipped from V and 5 bases from J, the junction kept 15 bases outside the gene matches. Germline CDR1 is SGHDT and CDR2 is YYEEEE. The CDR3 has 17 amino acids. CDR3 coding DNA: TGTGCCAGCAGCATTGACAGGGGGAATTGGCTGCGAACTGAAGCTTTCTTT. Translation: CASSIDRGNWLRTEAFF.

The rearrangement uses TRBV29-1 and TRBJ2-3, with TRBD2 matching over 11 bases. Germline V lookup: CDR1 SQVTM, CDR2 ANQGSEA. This CDR3 contains 13 residues. The V and J ends lost 8 bases and 5 bases, in that order; junction bases with no gene match: 6. As DNA, the CDR3 is TGCAGCCACCTCGGGACTAGCGGAGATACGCAGTATTTT. Translating it yields CSHLGTSGDTQYF.

The chain has TRBV30 and TRBJ1-1; maybe TRBD1 (5 bases). The CDR3 is made up of 14 amino acids. Germline values: CDR1 GTSNPN, CDR2 SVGIG (reference sequence). The germline V and J ends were trimmed by 1 base and 2 bases, with 11 bases remaining between them. CDR3 coding DNA: TGTGCCTGGAGTGAGACAGCGCTAAACACTGAAGCTTTCTTT. Residues: CAWSETALNTEAFF.

The V call is TRBV5-4, the J call TRBJ2-2, with 10 bases aligning to TRBD1. The V segment lost 2 bases and the J segment 6 bases; nucleotides outside the gene matches: 10. Looked up from germline, CDR1 is SGHNT and CDR2 is YYREEE (reference sequence). The CDR3 spans 17 residues. The CDR3 reads CASSFGQGGIGAGELFF. In nucleotides, the CDR3 is TGTGCCAGCAGCTTCGGACAGGGGGGTATCGGCGCCGGGGAGCTGTTTTTT.

The gene calls are TRBV27 and TRBJ2-1; D call uncertain. CDR1 is MNHEY, CDR2 SMNVEV, per germline (reference sequence). The ends were cut back, 6 bases at V and 0 bases at J, with 21 bases in the middle. The CDR3 consists of 18 residues. The CDR3 region is CASRQELNVPSSYNEQFF. CDR3 coding DNA: TGTGCCAGCAGGCAAGAACTCAATGTCCCCAGCTCCTACAATGAGCAGTTCTTC.

The chain joins TRBV10-3 to TRBJ2-3, with TRBD2 identical over 14 bases. The CDR3 covers 18 residues. Germline loops: CDR1 ENHRY, CDR2 SYGVKD. V shed 2 bases and J 4 bases; nucleotides not matched to a gene: 8. The DNA for the CDR3 is TGTGCCATCAGTGAGCCCCGACTAGCGGGGGGGCCCTCAGATACGCAGTATTTT. This translates into CAISEPRLAGGPSDTQYF.

CDR3 nucleotides: TGTGCCAGCACCCCACTAGCGGGACGGGAGCAGTTCTTC. This sequence encodes CASTPLAGREQFF. This chain joins TRBV2 and TRBJ2-1, with 10 bases lining up with TRBD2. In germline, CDR1 is SNHLY, CDR2 FYNNEI. V trimming: 7 bases; J trimming: 10 bases; junction bases outside the gene matches: 7. This CDR3 spans 13 amino acids.